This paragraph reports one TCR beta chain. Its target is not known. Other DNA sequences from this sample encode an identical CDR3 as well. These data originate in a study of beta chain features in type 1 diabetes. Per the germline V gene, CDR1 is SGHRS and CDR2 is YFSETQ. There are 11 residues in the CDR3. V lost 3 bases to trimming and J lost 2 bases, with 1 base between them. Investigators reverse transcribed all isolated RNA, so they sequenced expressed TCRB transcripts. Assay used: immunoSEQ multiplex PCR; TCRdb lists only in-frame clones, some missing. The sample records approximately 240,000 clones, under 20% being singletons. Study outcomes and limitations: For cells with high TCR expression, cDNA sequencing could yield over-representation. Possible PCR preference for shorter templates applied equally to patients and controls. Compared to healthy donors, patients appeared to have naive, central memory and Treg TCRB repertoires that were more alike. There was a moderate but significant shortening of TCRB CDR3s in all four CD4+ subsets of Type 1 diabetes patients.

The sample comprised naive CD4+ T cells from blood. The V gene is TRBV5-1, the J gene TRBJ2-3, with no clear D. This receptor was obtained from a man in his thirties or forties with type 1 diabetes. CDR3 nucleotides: TGCGCCAGCAGCTCCACAGATACGCAGTATTTT. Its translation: CASSSTDTQYF.